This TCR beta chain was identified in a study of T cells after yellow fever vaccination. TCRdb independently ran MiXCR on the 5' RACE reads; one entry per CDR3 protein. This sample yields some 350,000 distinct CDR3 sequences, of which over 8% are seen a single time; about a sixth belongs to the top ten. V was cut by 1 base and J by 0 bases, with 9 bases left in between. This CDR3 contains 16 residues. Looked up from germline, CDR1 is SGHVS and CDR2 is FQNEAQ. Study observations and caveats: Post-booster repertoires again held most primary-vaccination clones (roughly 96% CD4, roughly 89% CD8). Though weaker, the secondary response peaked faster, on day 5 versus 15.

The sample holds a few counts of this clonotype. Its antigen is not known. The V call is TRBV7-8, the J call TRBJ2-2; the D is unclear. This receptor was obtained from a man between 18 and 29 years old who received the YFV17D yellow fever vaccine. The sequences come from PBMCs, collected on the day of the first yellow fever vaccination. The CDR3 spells CASSLEPRTNTGELFF. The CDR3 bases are TGTGCCAGCAGCTTAGAACCCCGTACGAACACCGGGGAGCTGTTTTTT.